This TCR beta chain was sequenced in a study of blood T cell repertoires in COVID-19. Whole-study context: There were acute and convalescent COVID-19 samples, and they came from the United States, Italy and Spain. T cells, B-cell-depleted T cells, or PBMCs supplied cDNA or gDNA.

Trimming left V 4 bases short and J 0 bases short, with 12 bases between. Looked up from germline, CDR1 is MGHDK and CDR2 is SYGVNS. This CDR3 is built from 16 residues. Per the original data handling: Using reference gene primer amplification, nucleated cell counts were estimated. Using immunoSEQ multiplex PCR, the repertoire was profiled, and TCRdb retains in-frame clones only, with some absent. For V, J and clone size, that table is used; D and trimming come from the DNA. This sample yields 75,000 to 85,000 clones, of which 88% are seen a single time; under 55% belongs to the top ten. The receptor was derived from a human donor in a cohort sampled during active COVID-19. The sequencing input was peripheral blood. The chain combines TRBV25-1 with TRBJ1-4; a weak D match, TRBD1 (5 bases). This CDR3 is CASSALQDATNEKLFF. The DNA of the CDR3 is TGTGCCAGCAGTGCCCTACAGGATGCAACTAATGAAAAACTGTTTTTT.